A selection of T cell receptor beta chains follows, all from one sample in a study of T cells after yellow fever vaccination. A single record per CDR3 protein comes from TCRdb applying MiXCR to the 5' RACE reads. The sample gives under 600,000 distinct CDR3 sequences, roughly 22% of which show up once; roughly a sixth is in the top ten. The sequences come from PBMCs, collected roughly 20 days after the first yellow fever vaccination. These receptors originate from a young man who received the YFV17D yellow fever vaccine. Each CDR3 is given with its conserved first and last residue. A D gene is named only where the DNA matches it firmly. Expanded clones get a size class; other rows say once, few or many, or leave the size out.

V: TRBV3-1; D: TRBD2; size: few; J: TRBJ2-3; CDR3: CAASGGTSTDTQYF; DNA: TGTGCCGCCTCCGGGGGGACTAGCACAGATACGCAGTATTTT
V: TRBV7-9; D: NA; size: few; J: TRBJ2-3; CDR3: CASSPPTMLTDTQYF; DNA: TGTGCCAGCAGCCCGCCGACGATGCTCACAGATACGCAGTATTTT
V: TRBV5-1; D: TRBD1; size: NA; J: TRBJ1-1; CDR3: CASSLSTGDTEAFF; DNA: TGCGCCAGCAGCTTGTCGACAGGGGACACTGAAGCTTTCTTT
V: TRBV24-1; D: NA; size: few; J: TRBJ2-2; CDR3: CATSEQDTLNTGELFF; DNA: TGTGCCACCAGTGAACAGGACACTTTGAACACCGGGGAGCTGTTTTTT
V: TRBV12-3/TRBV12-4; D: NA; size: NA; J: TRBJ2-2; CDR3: CASKSFGGTGELFF; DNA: TGTGCCAGCAAGTCATTTGGAGGGACCGGGGAGCTGTTTTTT
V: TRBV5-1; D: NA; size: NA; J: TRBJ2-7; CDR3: CASSLAPDSNYEQYF; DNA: TGCGCCAGCAGCTTGGCCCCAGACAGCAACTACGAGCAGTACTTC
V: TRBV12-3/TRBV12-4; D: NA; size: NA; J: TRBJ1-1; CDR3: CASLLQGLGVAEAFF; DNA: TGTGCCAGCCTACTACAAGGACTTGGGGTGGCTGAAGCTTTCTTT
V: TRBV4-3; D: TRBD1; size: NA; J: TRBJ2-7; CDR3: CASSQARGTYEQYF; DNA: TGCGCCAGCAGCCAAGCCAGGGGGACCTACGAGCAGTACTTC
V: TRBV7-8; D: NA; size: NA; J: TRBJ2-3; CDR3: CASSSQLTSRRLTDTQYF; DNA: TGTGCCAGCAGCTCCCAATTAACTAGCCGCCGCCTCACAGATACGCAGTATTTT
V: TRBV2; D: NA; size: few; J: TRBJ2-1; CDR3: CASRRVEQFF; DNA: TGTGCCAGCCGCCGCGTTGAGCAGTTCTTC
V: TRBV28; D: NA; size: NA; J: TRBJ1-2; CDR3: CASSFGQGDIYGYTF; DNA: TGTGCCAGCAGTTTCGGGCAGGGTGACATCTATGGCTACACCTTC
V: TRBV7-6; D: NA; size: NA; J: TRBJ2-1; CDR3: CASSLGRTQFF; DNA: TGTGCCAGCAGCTTAGGGAGGACACAGTTCTTC
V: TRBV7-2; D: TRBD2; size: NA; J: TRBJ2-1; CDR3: CASGPGTSSLEQFF; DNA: TGTGCCAGCGGGCCCGGGACTAGTTCGTTGGAGCAGTTCTTC
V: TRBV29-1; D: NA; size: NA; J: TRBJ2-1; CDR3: CSVNSGHTYNEQFF; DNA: TGCAGCGTAAACTCGGGACACACCTACAATGAGCAGTTCTTC
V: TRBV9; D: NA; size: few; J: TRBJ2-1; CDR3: CASRVAGSSYNEQFF; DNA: TGTGCCAGCAGGGTCGCAGGGAGCTCCTACAATGAGCAGTTCTTC
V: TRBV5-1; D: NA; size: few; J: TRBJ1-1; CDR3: CASSLQGIGDTEAFF; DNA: TGCGCCAGCAGCTTACAGGGAATTGGTGACACTGAAGCTTTCTTT
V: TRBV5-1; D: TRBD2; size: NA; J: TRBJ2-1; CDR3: CASSLRAPGGGPYNEQFF; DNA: TGCGCCAGCAGCTTGAGGGCCCCTGGCGGGGGTCCCTACAATGAGCAGTTCTTC
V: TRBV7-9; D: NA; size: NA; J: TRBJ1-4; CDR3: CASSPPHEKLFF; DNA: TGTGCCAGCAGCCCACCGCATGAAAAACTGTTTTTT
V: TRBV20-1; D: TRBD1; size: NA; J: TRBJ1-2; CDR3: CSAPTLDRGGGYTF; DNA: TGCAGTGCCCCGACCCTGGACAGGGGGGGCGGCTACACCTTC
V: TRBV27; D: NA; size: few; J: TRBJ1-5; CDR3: CASSLRYRGDQPQHF; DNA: TGTGCCAGCAGTTTACGATATCGTGGAGATCAGCCCCAGCATTTT
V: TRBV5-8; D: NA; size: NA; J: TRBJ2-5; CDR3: CASSQSWDGETQYF; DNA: TGTGCCAGCAGCCAATCTTGGGACGGAGAGACCCAGTACTTC
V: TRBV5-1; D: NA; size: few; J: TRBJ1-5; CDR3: CASSLAGVPNQPQHF; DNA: TGCGCCAGCAGCTTGGCCGGGGTTCCTAATCAGCCCCAGCATTTT
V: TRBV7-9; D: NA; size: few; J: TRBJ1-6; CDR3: CASSSSGDSPLHF; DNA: TGTGCCAGCAGCTCCTCGGGGGACTCACCCCTCCACTTT
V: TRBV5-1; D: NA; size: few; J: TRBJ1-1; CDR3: CASTLTATMNTEAFF; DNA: TGCGCCAGCACCCTGACAGCGACCATGAACACTGAAGCTTTCTTT
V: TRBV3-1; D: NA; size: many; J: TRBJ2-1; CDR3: CASSALSGSATYNEQFF; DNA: TGTGCCAGCAGCGCACTTTCCGGGAGTGCGACTTACAATGAGCAGTTCTTC
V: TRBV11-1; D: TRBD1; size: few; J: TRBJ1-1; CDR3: CASSLQGALNTEAFF; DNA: TGTGCCAGCAGCTTACAGGGGGCCTTGAACACTGAAGCTTTCTTT
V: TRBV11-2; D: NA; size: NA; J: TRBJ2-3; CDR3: CASSLASGPSTDTQYF; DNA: TGTGCCAGCAGCTTAGCATCCGGGCCTAGCACAGATACGCAGTATTTT
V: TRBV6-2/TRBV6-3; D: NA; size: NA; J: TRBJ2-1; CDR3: CASRAGGDEQFF; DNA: TGTGCCAGCAGGGCAGGAGGGGATGAGCAGTTCTTC
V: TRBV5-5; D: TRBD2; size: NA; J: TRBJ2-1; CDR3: CASSLGLAGLNEQFF; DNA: TGTGCCAGCAGCTTGGGACTAGCGGGGCTCAATGAGCAGTTCTTC
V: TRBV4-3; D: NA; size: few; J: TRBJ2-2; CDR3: CASVPWGCTGELFF; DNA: TGCGCCAGCGTGCCCTGGGGGTGCACCGGGGAGCTGTTTTTT
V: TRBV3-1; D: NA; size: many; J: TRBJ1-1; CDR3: CASSQVGGTEAFF; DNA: TGTGCCAGCAGCCAAGTAGGTGGCACTGAAGCTTTCTTT